The present T cell receptor beta chain was sequenced within a study of blood T cell repertoires in COVID-19. This clone was seen a single time. Deletions cut 3 bases from V and 3 bases from J, with 9 bases between. The CDR3 runs 14 residues. Germline CDR1 and CDR2: SGHNT and YYREEE (reference sequence). Assay used: immunoSEQ multiplex PCR; TCRdb lists only in-frame clones, some missing. The sample includes about 140,000 clones, over 75% of them seen just once. This chain connects TRBV5-4 to TRBJ2-2; D not resolved. This receptor was obtained from a man in his sixties with active or convalescent COVID-19. Sequenced sample: peripheral blood. The CDR3 protein is CASSSHADTGELFF. CDR3 coding DNA: TGTGCCAGCAGCTCCCACGCGGACACCGGGGAGCTGTTTTTT.